This TCR beta chain was profiled in a study of cytomegalovirus exposure and HLA in healthy donors. Per germline, CDR1 MNHEY and CDR2 SMNVEV (reference sequence). The CDR3 totals 15 residues. V trimming: 8 bases; J trimming: 5 bases; junction bases outside the gene matches: 10. PCR amplification relied on 60 Vbeta primers (plus 13 Jbeta primers). Sequencing used immunoSEQ multiplex PCR; TCRdb keeps in-frame clones, though not all of them. The table shows about 86,000 clones, with about three quarters occurring only once. This sequence joins TRBV27 and TRBJ1-5; 9 positions match TRBD1. Sequencing was performed on PBMCs. This TCR derives from a female donor in good health and CMV-seronegative. The CDR3 loop is CASGDRQGVHQPQHF. CDR3 in DNA: TGTGCCAGCGGGGATCGACAGGGGGTTCATCAGCCCCAGCATTTT.